These 32 T cell receptor beta chains share one sample of origin, sequenced in a study of CD8+ T cells in alopecia areata. cDNA serving as the sequencing template came from extracted, reverse transcribed RNA. TCRdb's table, derived via immunoSEQ multiplex PCR, lists solely in-frame clones and lacks some. The sample yields some 110,000 clones, 55% to 70% seen once. Sample: CD4+ T cells sorted from blood. The receptors derive from a human donor in good health.

The rearrangement uses TRBV6-5 and TRBJ2-7; tentative D call: TRBD1 (6 bases). CDR1 is MNHEY and CDR2 is SVGAGI in the germline V gene. Trimming removed 7 bases from V and 0 bases from J, with 13 bases in between. The CDR3 sequence is 14 residues long. DNA of the CDR3: TGTGCCAGCAAAACTGGGACATCCTCCTACGAGCAGTACTTC. This sequence encodes CASKTGTSSYEQYF.

This clone was detected a few times. This sequence joins TRBV7-2 and TRBJ1-1; a weak D match, TRBD1 (5 bases). The CDR3 length is 13 residues. The V and J ends lost 5 bases and 4 bases respectively, with 11 bases between them. Germline V lookup: CDR1 SGHTA, CDR2 FQGNSA. The DNA of the CDR3 is TGTGCCAGCAGCCGGAGGGGAAGCACTGAAGCTTTCTTT. It encodes CASSRRGSTEAFF.

The chain combines TRBV6-5 with TRBJ2-7; TRBD1 matches at 10 bases. Germline lookup yields CDR1 MNHEY and CDR2 SVGAGI. CDR3 size: 13 residues. The V and J ends lost 6 bases and 3 bases, in that order; junction bases with no gene match: 2. CDR3 sequence: CASSRDRGYEQYF. The DNA of the CDR3 is TGTGCCAGCAGCCGGGACAGGGGCTACGAGCAGTACTTC.

The chain uses TRBV7-2 and TRBJ2-7, with 13 nucleotides matching TRBD2. The V gene end was trimmed by 5 bases and the J gene end by 3 bases; junction bases not matched to a gene: 4. The CDR3 totals 15 residues. Per the germline V gene, CDR1 is SGHTA and CDR2 is FQGNSA. CDR3 region: CASSRRTSGGYEQYF. For the CDR3, the DNA is TGTGCCAGCAGCCGGCGGACTAGCGGGGGCTACGAGCAGTACTTC.

The chain uses TRBV18 and TRBJ2-1; 7 positions agree with TRBD1. This CDR3 region has 17 residues. Germline assignment: CDR1 KGHSH and CDR2 LQKENI. Trimming took 4 bases from V and 4 from J; bases not matched to a gene: 13. CDR3 sequence reads: CASSLTIRDSSYNEQFF. CDR3 nucleotides: TGTGCCAGCTCACTAACGATCCGGGACAGTAGTTACAATGAGCAGTTCTTC.

This chain joins TRBV30 and TRBJ1-1; 8 bases are a match to TRBD1. V lost 4 bases to trimming and J lost 1 base; unmatched junction nucleotides: 2. This CDR3 has 13 amino acids. The V gene's germline CDR1 is GTSNPN and CDR2 SVGIG (reference sequence). The CDR3 region is CAWKDRANTEAFF. In DNA, the CDR3 is TGTGCCTGGAAGGACAGGGCGAACACTGAAGCTTTCTTT.

This chain links TRBV7-8 with TRBJ2-3; D is perhaps TRBD1 (5 bases). Trimming took 1 base from V and 3 from J, leaving 14 bases between them. Germline V gene lookup returns CDR1 SGHVS and CDR2 FQNEAQ. The CDR3 loop spans 16 amino acids. CDR3 bases: TGTGCCAGCAGCTTAGGGGGCGCGCAGTCGACAGATACGCAGTATTTT. This translates into CASSLGGAQSTDTQYF. The full variable domain, its missing parts supplied by reference TRBV7-8 and TRBJ2-3, is GAGVSQSPRYKVAKRGQDVALRCDPISGHVSLFWYQQALGQGPEFLTYFQNEAQLDKSGLPSDRFFAERPEGSVSTLKIQRTQQEDSAVYLCASSLGGAQSTDTQYFGPGTRLTVL.

The sample holds one count of this clone. This chain uses TRBV27 with TRBJ2-5, with 7 bases that match TRBD1. V was clipped by 4 bases and J by 7 bases; unmatched bases: 3. The V gene's germline CDR1 is MNHEY and CDR2 SMNVEV (reference sequence). This CDR3 is 12 amino acids long. Written as DNA, the CDR3 is TGTGCCAGCAGTTCAACAGGGGCGACCCAGTACTTC. This encodes CASSSTGATQYF.

This clone was observed once. The V gene is TRBV29-1, the J gene TRBJ2-3; D might be TRBD2 (5 bases). V lost 4 bases, J lost 3 bases, and 11 bases lay in between. CDR3 size: 13 residues. Germline loops: CDR1 SQVTM, CDR2 ANQGSEA. The CDR3 region has the DNA TGCAGCGTTGTACGGACGGGGACAGATACGCAGTATTTT. Protein product: CSVVRTGTDTQYF.

The chain uses TRBV30 and TRBJ2-3, with TRBD1 identical over 12 bases. The length of the CDR3 is 15 residues. The J segment lost 3 bases and the V segment lost 4 bases, leaving 5 bases of the junction unmatched. In germline, CDR1 is GTSNPN, CDR2 SVGIG (reference sequence). CDR3 coding DNA: TGTGCCTGGACCGCGGGACAGGGGGCTACAGATACGCAGTATTTT. It is translated as CAWTAGQGATDTQYF.

J is TRBJ2-3 and V is TRBV5-6, with 9 bases identical to TRBD2. V shed 2 bases, J shed 1 base, and the junction held 5 bases outside the gene matches. Germline V gene data show CDR1 as SGHDT and CDR2 as YYEEEE. The CDR3 consists of 16 residues. The CDR3 bases are TGTGCCAGCAGCTTCTTTAGCGGGGGAGGCACAGATACGCAGTATTTT. It specifies CASSFFSGGGTDTQYF.

The rearrangement links TRBV6-1 to TRBJ2-1, with D perhaps assigned TRBD1 or TRBD2 (5 bases each). V gave up 6 bases and J gave up 9 bases, with 12 bases separating them. Germline loops: CDR1 MNHNS, CDR2 SASEGT. The CDR3 is 12 amino acids. The CDR3 region is CASSAAGGEQFF. Written as DNA, the CDR3 is TGTGCCAGCAGCGCGGCTGGGGGTGAGCAGTTCTTC.

The chain combines TRBV2 with TRBJ2-4; weak D call: TRBD1 (5 bases). The CDR3 is 13 amino acids. The V and J ends lost 6 bases and 2 bases respectively, with 8 bases between them. Germline values: CDR1 SNHLY, CDR2 FYNNEI. DNA for the CDR3: TGTGCCAGCAGGAGGACACCCAAAAACATTCAGTACTTC. Protein product: CASRRTPKNIQYF.

This chain connects TRBV29-1 to TRBJ2-7; 7 positions agree with TRBD1. V lost 6 bases, J lost 6 bases, and 8 bases stayed unmatched. CDR3 length: 12 amino acids. Looked up from germline, CDR1 is SQVTM and CDR2 is ANQGSEA. CDR3 coding DNA: TGCAGCGTAGCGACAGGGCCGGGCGAGCAGTACTTC. Translation: CSVATGPGEQYF.

This clone was observed a few times. This chain joins TRBV5-1 and TRBJ1-5, with a tentative D call TRBD1 (5 bases). The germline gives CDR1 SGHRS, CDR2 YFSETQ. V lost 0 bases to trimming and J lost 3 bases, with 10 bases between them. The CDR3 length is 15 residues. CDR3: CASSLDGGPNQPQHF. DNA for the CDR3: TGCGCCAGCAGCTTGGATGGGGGACCCAATCAGCCCCAGCATTTT.

This chain joins TRBV27 and TRBJ2-3; D call uncertain. V was cut by 2 bases and J by 6 bases, with 12 bases left in between. Looked up from germline, CDR1 is MNHEY and CDR2 is SMNVEV (reference sequence). The CDR3 is made up of 14 amino acids. Here the CDR3 DNA reads TGTGCCAGCAGTTTACTCCCTCAGGCGGATACGCAGTATTTT. Protein: CASSLLPQADTQYF.

CDR3 DNA sequence: TGCGCCAGCAGCCAAGGCCGATGGTCAGTGAGCTCCTACAATGAGCAGTTCTTC. This codes for CASSQGRWSVSSYNEQFF. The V gene is TRBV4-1, the J gene TRBJ2-1; unclear D gene. Germline V gene data show CDR1 as MGHRA and CDR2 as YSYEKL. The CDR3 runs 18 residues. Trimming removed 1 base from V and 0 bases from J, with 16 bases in between.

V and J are TRBV10-2 and TRBJ1-5; D call uncertain. The CDR3 sequence is 12 residues long. V was clipped by 3 bases and J by 7 bases, with 7 bases between them. Germline CDR1 reads WSHSY; CDR2 reads SAAADI. The CDR3 DNA reads as TGCGCCAGCAGTGAAGCCAGCCAGCCCCAGCATTTT. This sequence encodes CASSEASQPQHF.

The V and J genes are TRBV2 and TRBJ2-5; 7 nucleotides match TRBD1. Germline CDR1 is SNHLY and CDR2 is FYNNEI. The CDR3 has 14 amino acids. The V gene end was trimmed by 8 bases and the J gene end by 9 bases; junction bases not matched to a gene: 15. CDR3 protein: CASLGRDSPAPQYF. The DNA of the CDR3 is TGTGCCAGCCTAGGAAGGGACAGTCCGGCGCCCCAGTACTTC.

Only a few counts were recorded for this clone. The chain employs TRBV5-1 and TRBJ1-5; TRBD1 agrees at 9 bases. The V and J ends lost 5 bases and 5 bases, in that order; junction bases with no gene match: 8. The germline V gene has CDR1 SGHRS and CDR2 YFSETQ. CDR3 length: 15 amino acids. The CDR3 DNA sequence: TGCGCCAGCAGTCGAACAGGGGGCGCGGATCAGCCCCAGCATTTT. Its protein product is CASSRTGGADQPQHF. The complete variable domain, with remaining parts taken from reference TRBV5-1 and TRBJ1-5, reads KAGVTQTPRYLIKTRGQQVTLSCSPISGHRSVSWYQQTPGQGLQFLFEYFSETQRNKGNFPGRFSGRQFSNSRSEMNVSTLELGDSALYLCASSRTGGADQPQHFGDGTRLSIL.

This clone came up once. CDR3 amino acids: CASSQETSGGTPRDEQFF. In DNA, the CDR3 is TGCGCCAGCAGCCAAGAAACTAGCGGGGGCACCCCCCGGGATGAGCAGTTCTTC. The V and J genes are TRBV4-1 and TRBJ2-1; 11 bases map to TRBD2. The CDR3 consists of 18 residues. CDR1 is MGHRA and CDR2 is YSYEKL in the germline V gene. The ends lost 0 bases at V and 8 bases at J; junction bases unmatched: 12.

The chain carries TRBV15 and TRBJ1-4; TRBD1 aligns across 7 bases. Trimming removed 0 bases from V and 2 bases from J; junction bases left unmatched: 6. CDR1 and CDR2 from the germline V gene are LNHNV and YYDKDF (reference sequence). CDR3 length: 17 amino acids. CDR3 DNA: TGTGCCACCAGCAGAGATCTTAGGGGGCCCACTAATGAAAAACTGTTTTTT. It yields the protein CATSRDLRGPTNEKLFF.

There are a few counts of this clone. The chain couples TRBV19 to TRBJ2-6; D gene ambiguous. CDR3 size: 15 residues. The germline V gene has CDR1 LNHDA and CDR2 SQIVND (reference sequence). V lost 3 bases, J lost 1 base, and 7 bases lay in between. DNA for the CDR3: TGTGCCAGTAGTATTGGAGTTTCTGGGGCCAACGTCCTGACTTTC. Amino acid sequence: CASSIGVSGANVLTF.

This rearrangement joins TRBV30 to TRBJ1-5; the D is unclear. Trimming left V 4 bases short and J 0 bases short, with 10 bases between. Germline V gene lookup returns CDR1 GTSNPN and CDR2 SVGIG (reference sequence). CDR3 size: 14 residues. Written as DNA, the CDR3 is TGTGCCTGGAAAGGACTCAATAGCAATCAGCCCCAGCATTTT. This gives the protein CAWKGLNSNQPQHF.

The chain carries TRBV30 and TRBJ1-1; 7 bases are shared with TRBD1. In germline, CDR1 is GTSNPN, CDR2 SVGIG (reference sequence). The V and J ends lost 8 bases and 3 bases, in that order; junction bases with no gene match: 12. The CDR3 is 14 residues long. The CDR3 loop is CARTLQGIDTEAFF. As DNA, the CDR3 is TGTGCCCGAACCCTACAGGGGATCGACACTGAAGCTTTCTTT.

This chain connects TRBV6-1 to TRBJ1-2; no firm D call. Germline CDR1 is MNHNS and CDR2 is SASEGT. The CDR3 loop spans 14 amino acids. V lost 2 bases, J lost 5 bases, and 12 bases lay in between. CDR3 sequence reads: CASSERTEPYGYTF. For the CDR3, the DNA is TGTGCCAGCAGTGAACGGACCGAACCTTATGGCTACACCTTC.

The chain combines TRBV4-1 with TRBJ2-7, with D possibly being TRBD2 (5 bases). There are 13 residues in the CDR3. V was shortened by 1 base and J by 5 bases, with 9 bases between the two germline ends. The germline gives CDR1 MGHRA, CDR2 YSYEKL. For the CDR3, the DNA is TGCGCCAGCAGCCAAGTGGAGGCCAACGAGCAGTACTTC. This codes for CASSQVEANEQYF.

This clone appeared a few times. The chain combines TRBV29-1 with TRBJ1-3, with 7 bases aligning to TRBD1. V shed 5 bases and J 0 bases; nucleotides not matched to a gene: 7. There are 15 residues in the CDR3. Looked up from germline, CDR1 is SQVTM and CDR2 is ANQGSEA. CDR3: CSVTTGQHSGNTIYF. CDR3 nucleotides: TGCAGCGTTACTACGGGACAGCACTCTGGAAACACCATATATTTT.

This clone was counted a few times. Additional DNA sequences in this sample encode the identical CDR3. V usage is TRBV2 and J usage is TRBJ1-1, with no clear D. Trimming cost V 3 bases and J 1 base, with 3 bases left between them. The CDR3 is made up of 12 amino acids. Germline V gene data show CDR1 as SNHLY and CDR2 as FYNNEI. This chain's CDR3 is CASSEGNTEAFF. CDR3 nucleotides: TGTGCCAGCAGTGAGGGGAACACTGAAGCTTTCTTT.

V and J are TRBV10-3 and TRBJ2-3, with D maybe TRBD2 (5 bases). Germline CDR1 is ENHRY and CDR2 is SYGVKD. Trimming removed 5 bases at V and 3 bases at J, with 9 bases between. The CDR3 length is 13 residues. The CDR3 spells CAISTEGTDTQYF. The CDR3 bases are TGTGCCATCAGTACTGAGGGAACAGATACGCAGTATTTT.

The CDR3: CGTSGRYEQYF. For the CDR3, the DNA is TGTGGGACTAGCGGAAGGTACGAGCAGTACTTC. The V gene is TRBV5-4, the J gene TRBJ2-7, with 10 bases matching TRBD2. The length of the CDR3 is 11 residues. The germline CDR1 and CDR2 sequences are SGHNT and YYREEE (reference sequence). The complete variable domain, with remaining parts taken from reference TRBV5-4 and TRBJ2-7, reads ETGVTQSPTHLIKTRGQQVTLRCSSQSGHNTVSWYQQALGQGPQFIFQYYREEENGRGNFPPRFSGLQFPNYSSELNVNALELDDSALYLCGTSGRYEQYFGPGTRLTVT.

The table lists this clone with a few counts. The gene calls are TRBV6-5 and TRBJ2-7, with D possibly TRBD1 on 5 matching bases. Trimming removed 4 bases from V and 6 bases from J, with 10 bases in between. CDR3 length equals 12 residues. In germline, CDR1 is MNHEY, CDR2 SVGAGI. CDR3 sequence (DNA): TGTGCCAGCAGTTCAGGGATGGGCGAGCAGTACTTC. It encodes CASSSGMGEQYF.